This TCR beta chain came from a study of breast tumors, draining lymph nodes, adjacent tissues. Study outcomes and limitations: Data only fit, rather than demonstrated, lymph node origin of most tumor T cells. The data were judged consistent with most tumor T cells coming from lymph node and expanding in tumor. Tumors had less TCR diversity than lymph nodes, more than nontumor tissue.

This clonotype occurred once. Its matching antigen is unknown. TCRdb itself ran the multiplex PCR reads through MiXCR, one entry per CDR3 protein. The table shows 200,000 to 250,000 distinct CDR3 sequences, with 34% occurring only once. Per the germline V gene, CDR1 is ENHRY and CDR2 is SYGVKD. The CDR3 loop spans 16 amino acids. The ends were cut back, 4 bases at V and 10 bases at J, with 20 bases in the middle. The lymph nodes were axillary draining lymph nodes from breast cancer patients. The origin of this receptor is a female donor with breast cancer. Some clones in this sample may be carry-over from other donors' samples. The rearrangement uses TRBV10-3 and TRBJ1-6, with D unclear. What was sequenced was axillary lymph node tissue. The CDR3 is CAISARVGRSSSPLHF. Here the CDR3 DNA reads TGTGCCATCAGTGCTAGAGTGGGGAGGTCCTCCTCACCCCTCCACTTT.